This T cell receptor beta chain was captured in a study of blood T cell repertoires in COVID-19. Study overall: Both acute and convalescent COVID-19 samples were obtained from the United States, Italy and Spain.

V lost 6 bases, J lost 0 bases, and 8 bases lay in between. The germline V gene encodes CDR1 MNHEY and CDR2 SVGAGI. The CDR3 extends over 13 amino acids. Living in 24 US areas, the participants were between roughly 18 and 90 years of age. Participant-reported clinical history was the basis for cohort assignment. Original analysis: Amplification of reference gene primers provided the estimated nucleated cell counts. Assay: immunoSEQ multiplex PCR; the TCRdb copy retains only in-frame clones and omits some. That table furnishes V, J and clone size, whereas the DNA furnished D and trimming. The sample yields roughly 420,000 clones, 88% seen once.

The clonotype originates from a woman aged 30 to 39 with acute COVID-19. The source material was PBMCs or T cells enriched from blood (not recorded which). The rearrangement joins TRBV6-5 to TRBJ1-1; D is possibly TRBD1 (5 bases). CDR3: CASRRQLNTEAFF. CDR3 DNA sequence: TGTGCCAGCAGAAGACAGTTGAACACTGAAGCTTTCTTT.